This T cell receptor (beta chain) is from a study of cytomegalovirus exposure and HLA in healthy donors (dated by TCRdb to the late 2010s). About the study as a whole: According to an earlier analysis of several hundred of the donors, 150 million to 200 million T cells yielded some 110 million unique TCR beta sequences and 276 Gb of sequence data. To decide whether each TCR beta V gene segment behaved as functional or pseudogenic, an earlier analysis of approximately 590 of the donors relied on high-throughput TCR beta sequencing. A later genetic analysis took genome-wide SNP genotypes for about three fifths of the 666 donors and used that subset as a discovery cohort. HLA typing covered class I and class II loci at four-digit resolution. Roughly 300 gigabases of sequencing data and 80 million or so unique TCR sequences were included in an early release covering several hundred HLA-typed donors. Rather than drawing on any new phenotypic data, the later analysis identified candidate immune exposures from TCR beta sequences and the way those sequences occurred across donors. Every repertoire in the discovery cohort had been generated on one and the same sequencing platform. The study profiled the T cell repertoires of 500 to 800 subjects by immunosequencing and related them to cytomegalovirus serostatus. A later analysis re-analyzed previously published TCR beta repertoires from about 730 donors and added high-resolution HLA genotyping to study TCR occurrence patterns. On average, about 200,000 unique TCR beta nucleotide sequences were sequenced per donor among 350 to 400 genotyped donors of the cohort, with roughly 18% of those sequences being non-productive. Of the 300 to 450 genotyped donors, roughly 80% were placed in the genetic ancestry cluster associated with self-reported Caucasian donors. Several DR-DQ haplotypes were handled as single units for association and clustering because linkage in the cohort was strong. The study aimed to test whether signatures of past pathogen exposure could be identified by cataloging public T cell receptors. The number of typed donors differed by locus: roughly 629-640 for A, B, C, DRB1 and DQB1; roughly 510 for DQA1; around 580 for DPA1; and 450 to 480 for DPB1. To predict cytomegalovirus infection status, the study brought together high-throughput TCR immunosequencing, statistical association of individual TCRs with disease status, and machine learning. In addition to the first cohort of about 650 subjects, a separate validation cohort of over 90 different subjects was used. Alongside the repertoire data, information on donor age, sex, ethnicity and CMV serostatus was compiled.

The CDR3 runs 13 residues from the cysteine to the phenylalanine. Only the CDR3 portion is preserved as DNA: 39 bases, with reading frame beginning at the first base. Between the V and J ends, shortened by 0 bases and 2 bases respectively, the junction contains 5 bases. CDR1 is given as SGHNT and CDR2 as YYREEE, both from the germline V gene (reference sequence). The cohort was made up of approximately 670 healthy bone marrow donors. Cohort members were all nominally healthy when sampled, although unrecorded immune exposures were likely present. The donor was CMV seronegative and was included in the group of 352 seronegative cohort members. A peripheral blood sample was provided by each donor, and peripheral blood mononuclear cells were used for TCR beta sequencing. Genomic DNA was extracted from the blood cell samples with the Qiagen DNeasy Blood Extraction Kit. Overall results and qualifications from the work: The cohort was sequenced for TCR beta chains only, and without alpha or paired-chain data the features that could be detected were limited. In both the original and validation cohorts, the classifier was reported to diagnose cytomegalovirus status with high specificity and sensitivity. A later genetic analysis associated a missense DCLRE1C variant with V-gene and J-gene trimming of TCR beta chains, and an independent cohort replicated the association. CMV serostatus was the only immune exposure information available for the cohort. A few of the identified cytomegalovirus-associated TCR beta chains were confirmed in vitro to be specific for cytomegalovirus antigens. Sequencing depth was assumed to be roughly uniform across donors in the presence/absence analyses, though that assumption may not hold. According to the authors, the approach could potentially be generalized to other disease states and immunological phenotypes. Most TCR sequences were seen in very few donors, while some public TCRs were found in many individuals. A total of 150 or so TCR beta chains were listed by the study as associated with cytomegalovirus. Linkage disequilibrium might explain the correlated functional status among segregating V segments, but an unknown experimental factor could not be ruled out. Strong co-occurrence of HLA alleles, especially DR and DQ, made assigning TCR associations to individual alleles difficult. A further reported finding was that TCR beta sequences accurately predicted the HLA-A and HLA-B alleles for most subjects in the first cohort. According to a later analysis, most CMV-associated TCR beta chains appeared to be HLA-restricted, and the HLA associations seemed to be driven largely by CMV exposure. According to a later genetic analysis, donors in an Asian-associated ancestry cluster had fewer N-insertions in productive TCRs than the approximately 700-donor mean. In an earlier analysis of 587 of the donors, most TCR beta V segments appeared in productive rearrangements about 90% or about 30% of the time, broadly matching IMGT annotations. Some IMGT-functional V segments, including TRBV6-2 and TRBV6-3, could not be distinguished by the 87-base-pair reads and were therefore excluded. The sequencing pipeline was judged likely to have produced a cluster of highly shared sequence variants as a technical artifact. HLA typing was unavailable for some donors at each locus, so association tests used only the typed subset. Several of the top co-occurrence clusters appeared to be linked to parvovirus B19, influenza, CMV and Epstein-Barr virus, according to a later analysis. A later analysis associated 15,000 or so TCR beta sequences with specific HLA alleles at a false discovery rate of 0.05. In a later analysis, HLA-associated TCR beta chains were found to be more clonally expanded and to have lower generation probabilities than equally common non-associated chains. In a later analysis, the rate of TCR association differed among HLA loci, with DRB1 alleles having the most associated TCRs and HLA-C alleles having the fewest. Because counts were too low, 15 to 20 rarely observed V segments, including chromosome 9 orphons, were excluded from the earlier analysis of some 590 of the donors.

This clone was seen more than once but under ten times. This receptor's antigen is unknown. Base qualities are missing; no much larger clone stands one base away. Library method: the immunoSEQ multiplex PCR assay. A mixture of 60 forward primers for TCR Vbeta segments and 13 reverse primers for TCR Jbeta segments was used in the multiplex PCR. A multiplex PCR assay on genomic DNA amplified the CDR3 region of rearranged TCR beta genes. The amplified TCR beta libraries were sequenced on the Illumina HiSeq System as 87-base-pair reads. Processing in the source paper ran as follows. A later analysis counted some 80 million unique TCR beta chains across the 600 to 850 repertoires, and around 9.9 million of these chains were shared by at least two donors. A nearest-neighbor algorithm error-corrected the raw reads and collapsed the reads into unique sequences, merging closely related sequences to remove PCR and sequencing errors. V, D and J gene segments were assigned by aligning CDR3 sequences to IMGT reference sequences. Each retained sequence needed at least a six-nucleotide match to both a V gene segment and a J gene segment. A rearrangement counted as productive if the CDR3 had no stop codons and remained in frame with V and J, and every other rearrangement counted as non-productive. CDR3 was defined according to IMGT convention as the region running from the second conserved V-encoded cysteine to the conserved J-encoded phenylalanine. The earlier analysis of more than 450 of the donors excluded sequences that lacked an unambiguous match to a single V gene segment. An earlier analysis of several hundred of the donors called V segments functional above 56.7% productive rearrangements and segregating when the between-donor standard deviation exceeded 5%. To diagnose cytomegalovirus status from the catalog of TCR beta chain sequences, a statistical classification framework was built. A later analysis assigned V and J genes by comparing TCR nucleotide sequences with IMGT/GENE-DB human TR gene sequences. Using the TCRdist pipeline, a later analysis assigned CDR3 sequences along with most-parsimonious VDJ recombination scenarios. A later analysis defined each TCR beta chain by its CDR3 amino acid sequence plus V-gene family, and excluded reads lacking a unique V-gene family. To address suspected cross-contamination and a sequencing artifact, a later analysis removed 450 to 700 highly shared, low-generation-probability nucleotide sequences. In a later analysis, a clonal expansion index for each public chain was calculated from normalized within-repertoire ranks of inferred template counts. In a later analysis, generation probabilities were computed using a VDJ recombination model fitted to out-of-frame rearrangements, and the results were checked against IGoR. In a later analysis, hypergeometric tests were used to score TCR-TCR, TCR-HLA and TCR-CMV co-occurrence, with a repertoire-size bias correction applied to TCR pairs. To estimate false discovery rates, a later analysis permuted the HLA or CMV assignments 20 times. A later analysis grouped co-occurring TCRs with DBSCAN, adding TCRdist sequence similarity when clustering within HLA-allele-positive subsets. For co-occurrence clustering, repertoires with fewer than 30,000 or more than 120,000 public chains were excluded, along with about five repertoires with anomalous nucleotide sharing. TCRdb mirrors the immuneACCESS table, restricted to in-frame sequences. Some clones are absent from its copies; in checked studies, under half trace to an unresolved V gene, and the reason for the others is unknown. That table is the source of V, J and clone size, and D and trimming were worked out from the DNA. Counted in this sample were some 60,000 clones; about four fifths of them appeared once. The top ten clones comprise roughly 5.7% of the sample.

Material for sequencing was PBMCs. The source is a woman between 25 and 40 years old in good health and CMV-seronegative. This receptor chain uses TRBV5-4 and TRBJ2-5, with an unclear D gene assignment. The bases read TGTGCCAGCAGCTTGGATCCTCAAGAGACCCAGTACTTC. This gives the protein CASSLDPQETQYF.